This T cell receptor (beta chain) was retrieved from a study of blood T cell repertoires in COVID-19. Across the study: Sites across the United States, Italy and Spain contributed samples from acute and convalescent COVID-19. The analysed material was cDNA or gDNA that came from T cells, B-cell-depleted T cells, or PBMCs.

The authors' processing: Using reference gene primer amplification, nucleated cell counts were estimated. Here immunoSEQ multiplex PCR was the method, and the copy in TCRdb shows in-frame clones only, minus some. The DNA was the basis for D and trimming; V, J and clone size are from that table. The table lists roughly 260,000 clones, around 89% of them singletons, with roughly 4% in the top ten. Trimming stripped 4 bases from V and 7 bases from J, with 13 bases between. The CDR3 has 13 amino acids. Germline CDR1 is LNHDA and CDR2 is SQIVND (reference sequence). The sample was peripheral blood. The chain has TRBV19 and TRBJ1-1; maybe TRBD1 (5 bases). This clonotype was obtained from a man aged 55 to 70 who had recovered from COVID-19. The CDR3 sequence: CASSTRWGVEAFF. The CDR3 DNA reads as TGTGCCAGTAGTACTCGATGGGGGGTTGAAGCTTTCTTT.